This TCR beta chain was recovered during a study of CD8 T cells in ankylosing spondylitis. General observations from the study: Peripheral blood held disease-linked clones only at relatively low frequency, and these were CD8+.

TCR beta libraries were made by quantitative 5'-RACE with molecular barcodes. TCRdb processed the 5' RACE reads anew with MiXCR; each CDR3 protein has one entry. The table has 130,000 or so distinct CDR3 sequences, about an eighth seen once; the top ten hold about 4%. This clonotype was seen ten or more times. What it recognizes is unknown. This CDR3 is built from 14 residues. Germline trimming cut 6 bases from V and 8 bases from J; bases unmatched to any gene: 5. Germline CDR1 and CDR2: MDHEN and SYDVKM. This sequence was found in a female donor with ankylosing spondylitis or in good health (not recorded which). Material: blood, either unsorted or a sorted T cell fraction (not recorded which). The V call is TRBV28, the J call TRBJ2-1; TRBD2 aligns across 12 bases. CDR3 sequence (DNA): TGTGCCAGCAGCCTTGGACTAGCGGGACATGAGCAGTTCTTC. Amino acids: CASSLGLAGHEQFF.